One and the same sample provided the 17 T cell receptor beta chains below, sequenced in a study of T cell responses to AZD1222 COVID-19 vaccine. The assay was immunoSEQ multiplex PCR, and TCRdb's table has in-frame clones only and misses some. The table lists around 100,000 clones, about 90% of them singletons. The sample was peripheral blood, taken on day 0 of AZD1222 vaccination. The receptors come from an adult in good health.

The chain has TRBV11-2 and TRBJ2-3; D could derive from TRBD1 or TRBD2 (6 bases each). The V end was cut by 3 bases, the J end by 0 bases, with 7 bases between. The CDR3 spans 14 residues. CDR1 is SGHAT, CDR2 FQNNGV, per germline. CDR3 protein: CASSFGGSTDTQYF. The CDR3 DNA is TGTGCCAGCAGCTTCGGGGGCAGCACAGATACGCAGTATTTT.

Turning to this clone: Sequence at one end of the junction differs from germline and may be a read error. The chain recombines TRBV6-5 with TRBJ1-2; a possible D gene is TRBD1 (5 bases). The CDR3 has 13 amino acids. CDR1 is MNHEY and CDR2 is SVGAGI in the germline V gene. This CDR3 is CASSYSSWGGQPF. DNA of the CDR3: TGTGCCAGCAGTTACTCATCGTGGGGCGGGCAGCCCTTC.

This clone has a handful of counts. The rearrangement uses TRBV23-1 and TRBJ1-5; D unclear. TRBV23-1 falls under the ORF class, with uncertain function. Trimming pared 4 bases from V and 3 bases from J, leaving 19 bases between. This CDR3 has 17 residues. The CDR3 DNA reads as TGCGCCAGCAGTCCTACCACCTCTGACGGCTACAATCAGCCCCAGCATTTT. This gives the protein CASSPTTSDGYNQPQHF.

The chain carries TRBV30 and TRBJ1-1; maybe TRBD1 (6 bases). V lost 0 bases and J 1 base, leaving 18 bases between the germline ends. CDR1 is GTSNPN and CDR2 is SVGIG in the germline V gene (reference sequence). CDR3 length: 17 residues. CDR3 in amino acids: CAWSVRWQGKANTEAFF. Written as DNA, the CDR3 is TGTGCCTGGAGTGTACGGTGGCAGGGGAAGGCGAACACTGAAGCTTTCTTT.

This clone was counted between two and nine times. V and J are TRBV10-3 and TRBJ1-5; 10 bases match TRBD1. This CDR3 region has 15 residues. With V trimmed by 7 bases and J by 3 bases, 6 bases remained unmatched. Germline assignment: CDR1 ENHRY and CDR2 SYGVKD. The CDR3, as DNA: TGTGCCATCACCGGGACAGGGGTGACCAATCAGCCCCAGCATTTT. Protein sequence: CAITGTGVTNQPQHF.

The chain is built from TRBV4-2 and TRBJ1-4, with a tentative D call TRBD1 (6 bases). The V gene's germline CDR1 is LGHNA and CDR2 YNFKEQ. The CDR3 runs 15 residues. The V gene lost 1 base and the J gene lost 4 bases, with 10 bases spanning the gap. The CDR3 loop is CASSQAAGVNEKLFF. The CDR3 DNA follows: TGTGCCAGCAGCCAAGCCGCAGGGGTTAATGAAAAACTGTTTTTT.

The J gene is TRBJ1-2, the V gene TRBV10-2, with a weak D call TRBD1 (5 bases). V was trimmed by 5 bases and J by 1 base, leaving 11 bases between them. Germline assignment: CDR1 WSHSY and CDR2 SAAADI. CDR3 length equals 14 residues. CDR3 loop: CASSRTQDNYGYTF. In DNA, the CDR3 is TGCGCCAGCAGTAGGACACAAGATAACTATGGCTACACCTTC.

Turning to this clone: The junction differs from germline at one of its ends, possibly a read error. V is TRBV7-7 and J is TRBJ2-5; D gene unclear. The CDR3 extends over 15 amino acids. The germline V gene encodes CDR1 SSHAT and CDR2 FNYEAQ (reference sequence). The CDR3 coding sequence is TGTGCTAGCAGCTTAGGGAATTGGCCCCTAGAGACCCAGTACTTC. Translated: CASSLGNWPLETQYF.

V gene TRBV14 combines with J gene TRBJ2-3; D is perhaps TRBD1 (5 bases). The CDR3 runs to 13 residues. The germline V and J ends were trimmed by 4 bases and 6 bases, with 11 bases remaining between them. The germline V gene has CDR1 SGHDN and CDR2 FVKESK. CDR3 loop: CASSPQVLDTQYF. DNA for the CDR3: TGTGCCAGCAGCCCACAGGTTTTGGATACGCAGTATTTT.

The chain uses TRBV5-1 and TRBJ1-5, with 8 bases identical to TRBD1. The J segment lost 5 bases and the V segment lost 4 bases, leaving 5 bases of the junction unmatched. CDR1 and CDR2 (germline): SGHRS, YFSETQ. The CDR3 totals 14 residues. The CDR3 bases are TGCGCCAGCAGCATCGGGACAGGCGATCAGCCCCAGCATTTT. Translated, it gives CASSIGTGDQPQHF.

The V gene is TRBV10-3, the J gene TRBJ1-5, with a weak D call TRBD1 (5 bases). Germline CDR1 and CDR2: ENHRY and SYGVKD. Trimming removed 3 bases at V and 0 bases at J, with 6 bases between. The CDR3 is 14 residues long. CDR3 region: CAISEGDSNQPQHF. CDR3 in DNA: TGTGCCATCAGTGAAGGGGATAGCAATCAGCCCCAGCATTTT.

The J gene is TRBJ2-2, the V gene TRBV9; the D gene is possibly TRBD2 (6 bases). The V and J ends lost 6 bases and 5 bases respectively, with 17 bases between them. The CDR3 runs to 15 residues. Germline CDR1 is SGDLS and CDR2 is YYNGEE. The CDR3 nucleotides read TGTGCCAGCACCCACAACCTGGGGGGTACCGGGGAGCTGTTTTTT. Translation gives CASTHNLGGTGELFF.

The CDR3 reads CASSLGWEQFF. CDR3 nucleotides: TGCGCCAGCAGCTTGGGTTGGGAGCAGTTCTTC. The V and J genes are TRBV5-1 and TRBJ2-1; D is uncertain. The CDR3 is 11 amino acids. The germline V and J ends were trimmed by 0 bases and 10 bases, with 5 bases remaining between them. Germline assignment: CDR1 SGHRS and CDR2 YFSETQ.

The chain has TRBV5-4 and TRBJ1-5; possibly TRBD1 for D (5 bases). Germline CDR1 is SGHNT and CDR2 is YYREEE (reference sequence). The CDR3 covers 18 residues. V was trimmed by 2 bases and J by 0 bases, leaving 18 bases between them. CDR3 in DNA: TGTGCCAGCAGCTTCCGAGACAGTCCTTCTTTTAGCAATCAGCCCCAGCATTTT. Amino acid sequence: CASSFRDSPSFSNQPQHF.

The chain uses TRBV18 and TRBJ2-7; weak D call: TRBD1 (5 bases). The CDR3 runs 14 residues. V gave up 3 bases and J gave up 0 bases, with 9 bases separating them. The germline V gene has CDR1 KGHSH and CDR2 LQKENI. CDR3 sequence reads: CASSPFDSSYEQYF. For the CDR3, the DNA is TGTGCCAGCTCACCTTTCGACAGCTCCTACGAGCAGTACTTC. Looking up the rest from reference TRBV18 and TRBJ2-7 gives the full variable domain: NAGVMQNPRHLVRRRGQEARLRCSPMKGHSHVYWYRQLPEEGLKFMVYLQKENIIDESGMPKERFSAEFPKEGPSILRIQQVVRGDSAAYFCASSPFDSSYEQYFGPGTRLTVT.

CDR3 loop: CASSLHFWKSSYNEQFF. The CDR3 DNA reads TGTGCCAGCAGCTTACATTTCTGGAAGAGCTCCTACAATGAGCAGTTCTTC. The J gene is TRBJ2-1, the V gene TRBV7-8; D ambiguous. The CDR3 runs 17 residues. V was cut by 2 bases and J by 0 bases, with 14 bases left in between. Germline V gene sequence: CDR1 SGHVS, CDR2 FQNEAQ.

The chain joins TRBV12-3 or TRBV12-4 to TRBJ1-2; 7 bases are a match to TRBD1. Losses at the gene ends were 10 bases for V and 4 bases for J; bases not matched to a gene: 6. This CDR3 contains 12 residues. DNA of the CDR3: TGTGCCACCTCCGGGACAGCCTATGGCTACACCTTC. Its translation: CATSGTAYGYTF.